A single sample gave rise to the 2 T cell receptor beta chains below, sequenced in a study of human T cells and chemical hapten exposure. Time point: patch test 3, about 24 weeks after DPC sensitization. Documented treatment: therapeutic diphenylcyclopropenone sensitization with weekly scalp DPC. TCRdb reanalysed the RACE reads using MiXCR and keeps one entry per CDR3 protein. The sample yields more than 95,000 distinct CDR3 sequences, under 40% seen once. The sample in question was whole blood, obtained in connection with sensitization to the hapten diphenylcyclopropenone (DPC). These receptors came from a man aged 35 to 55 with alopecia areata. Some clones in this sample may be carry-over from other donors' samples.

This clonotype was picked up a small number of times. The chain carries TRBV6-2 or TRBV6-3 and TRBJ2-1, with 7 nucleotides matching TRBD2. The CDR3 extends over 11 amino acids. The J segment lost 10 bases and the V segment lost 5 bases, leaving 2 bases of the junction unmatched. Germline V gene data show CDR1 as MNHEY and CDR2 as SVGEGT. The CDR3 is CASSHGGEQFF. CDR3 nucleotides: TGTGCCAGCAGTCACGGGGGGGAGCAGTTCTTC.

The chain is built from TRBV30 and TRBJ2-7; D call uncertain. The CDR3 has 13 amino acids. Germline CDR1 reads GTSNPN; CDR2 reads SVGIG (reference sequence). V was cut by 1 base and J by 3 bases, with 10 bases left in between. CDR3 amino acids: CAWSGGSGYEQYF. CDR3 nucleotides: TGTGCCTGGAGTGGTGGGTCGGGCTACGAGCAGTACTTC.